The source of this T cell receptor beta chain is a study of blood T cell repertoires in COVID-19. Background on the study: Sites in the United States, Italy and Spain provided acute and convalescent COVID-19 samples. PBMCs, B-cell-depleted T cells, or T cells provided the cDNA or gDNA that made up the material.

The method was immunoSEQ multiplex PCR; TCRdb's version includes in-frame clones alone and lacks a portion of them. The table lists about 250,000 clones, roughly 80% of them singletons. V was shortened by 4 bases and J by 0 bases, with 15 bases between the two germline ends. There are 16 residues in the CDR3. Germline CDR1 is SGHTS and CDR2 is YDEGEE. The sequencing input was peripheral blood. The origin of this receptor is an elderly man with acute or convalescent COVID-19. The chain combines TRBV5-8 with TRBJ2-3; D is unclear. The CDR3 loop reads CASSPGLSRSTDTQYF. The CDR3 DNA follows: TGTGCCAGCAGCCCCGGGTTGAGTCGGAGCACAGATACGCAGTATTTT.